These 9 T cell receptor beta chains were sequenced from one sample in a study of blood T cell repertoires in COVID-19. Data came from immunoSEQ multiplex PCR; TCRdb stores just in-frame clones and leaves some out. Found here are around 120,000 clones, around 79% of them singletons; the top ten hold 2% to 2.5%. The sample consisted of peripheral blood. These receptors all stem from a man in his 70s with acute or convalescent COVID-19.

This chain uses TRBV11-2 with TRBJ1-1; TRBD1 matches at 9 bases. Germline V gene data show CDR1 as SGHAT and CDR2 as FQNNGV. This CDR3 region has 12 residues. J lost 5 bases, V lost 8 bases, and 3 bases had no gene match. The CDR3 region has the DNA TGTGCCAGCTCGACAGGGGGAACTGAAGCTTTCTTT. Protein: CASSTGGTEAFF.

The gene calls are TRBV3-1 (or the pseudogene TRBV3-2) and TRBJ2-5; 9 nucleotides line up with TRBD1. From germline, CDR1 is LGHDT and CDR2 YNNKEL (reference sequence). J was trimmed by 2 bases and V by 3 bases; bases with no gene match: 13. The CDR3 totals 18 residues. This chain's CDR3 is CASSQRVSGTGLQETQYF. In DNA form, the CDR3 reads TGTGCCAGCAGCCAGAGGGTCTCCGGGACAGGGTTGCAAGAGACCCAGTACTTC.

V gene TRBV9 combines with J gene TRBJ2-5; TRBD2 matches at 7 bases. The CDR3 has 15 amino acids. With 4 bases clipped from V and 1 base from J, the junction kept 7 bases outside the gene matches. From germline, CDR1 is SGDLS and CDR2 YYNGEE. The CDR3 nucleotides read TGTGCCAGCAGCCCCCGGGGGGTGTTCCAAGAGACCCAGTACTTC. Its translation is CASSPRGVFQETQYF.

V and J are TRBV6-2 or TRBV6-3 and TRBJ1-5; D is unresolved. Looked up from germline, CDR1 is MNHEY and CDR2 is SVGEGT. Trimming removed 4 bases at V and 7 bases at J, with 8 bases between. The CDR3 length is 12 residues. CDR3 bases: TGTGCCAGCAGTTTACAGCTACAGCCCCAGCATTTT. This translates into CASSLQLQPQHF.

The chain is built from TRBV6-5 and TRBJ1-1; D ambiguous. V was shortened by 2 bases and J by 1 base, with 5 bases between the two germline ends. Per the germline V gene, CDR1 is MNHEY and CDR2 is SVGAGI. CDR3 length: 13 residues. CDR3 residues: CASSYQKNTEAFF. DNA for the CDR3: TGTGCCAGCAGTTACCAGAAGAACACTGAAGCTTTCTTT.

The rearrangement uses TRBV9 and TRBJ1-2; 11 positions agree with TRBD1. The CDR3 consists of 16 residues. Germline lookup yields CDR1 SGDLS and CDR2 YYNGEE. The J segment lost 5 bases and the V segment lost 3 bases, leaving 9 bases of the junction unmatched. CDR3 in DNA: TGTGCCAGCAGCGCCACCGGGACAGGGGGTTTTTATGGCTACACCTTC. Translation gives CASSATGTGGFYGYTF.

Only a few counts were recorded for this clone. The chain is built from TRBV18 and TRBJ1-1; D gene uncertain. In germline, CDR1 is KGHSH, CDR2 LQKENI. Trimming left V 5 bases short and J 1 base short, with 14 bases between. This CDR3 region has 15 residues. CDR3 bases: TGTGCCAGCTCATTTGTCGGCGCGGGGAACACTGAAGCTTTCTTT. This encodes CASSFVGAGNTEAFF.

The V and J genes are TRBV27 and TRBJ1-1; no clear D. The V end was cut by 6 bases, the J end by 11 bases, with 13 bases between. The CDR3 sequence is 11 residues long. Germline CDR1 and CDR2: MNHEY and SMNVEV (reference sequence). The CDR3 loop is CASSRGTEAFF. The CDR3 DNA sequence: TGTGCCAGCAGCCGGGGTACGGAGGCTTTCTTT.

The rearrangement joins TRBV28 to TRBJ1-1, with D possibly TRBD1 on 6 matching bases. CDR1 is MDHEN, CDR2 SYDVKM, per germline. V dropped 8 bases and J dropped 0 bases, with 19 bases sitting between them. CDR3 length: 16 amino acids. DNA of the CDR3: TGTGCCAGCCCCCCAGGGGCCACCCGTATGAACACTGAAGCTTTCTTT. Translating gives CASPPGATRMNTEAFF. Looking up the rest from reference TRBV28 and TRBJ1-1 gives the full variable domain: DVKVTQSSRYLVKRTGEKVFLECVQDMDHENMFWYRQDPGLGLRLIYFSYDVKMKEKGDIPEGYSVSREKKERFSLILESASTNQTSMYLCASPPGATRMNTEAFFGQGTRLTVV.